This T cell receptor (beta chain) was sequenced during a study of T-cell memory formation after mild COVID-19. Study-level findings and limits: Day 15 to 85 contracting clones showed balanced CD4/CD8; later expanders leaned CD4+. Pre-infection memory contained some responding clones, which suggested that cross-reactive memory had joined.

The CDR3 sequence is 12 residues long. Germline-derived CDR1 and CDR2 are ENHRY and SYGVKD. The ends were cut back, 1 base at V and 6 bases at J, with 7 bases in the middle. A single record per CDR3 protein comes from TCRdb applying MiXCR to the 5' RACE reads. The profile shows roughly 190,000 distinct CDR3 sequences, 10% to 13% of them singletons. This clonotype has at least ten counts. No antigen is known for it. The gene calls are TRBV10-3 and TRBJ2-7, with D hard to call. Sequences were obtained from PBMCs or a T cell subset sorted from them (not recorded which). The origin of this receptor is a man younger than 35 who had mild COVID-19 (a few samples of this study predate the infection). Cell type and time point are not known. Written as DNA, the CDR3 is TGTGCCATCAGTGAGTATGGGATCGAGCAGTACGTC. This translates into CAISEYGIEQYV.